These 24 T cell receptor beta chains share one sample of origin, sequenced in a study of blood T cell repertoires in COVID-19. The data were produced by immunoSEQ multiplex PCR, yet TCRdb's version contains in-frame clones alone and is incomplete. The sample lists over 130,000 clones, over 75% occurring once. The source material was PBMCs or T cells enriched from blood (not recorded which). The receptors originated from a man aged 45 to 65 in a cohort exposed to, infected with or recovered from COVID-19 (not recorded which).

CDR3 in amino acids: CASSPGVQETQYF. The CDR3 DNA reads as TGTGCCAGCTCACCGGGAGTCCAAGAGACCCAGTACTTC. The V call is TRBV18, the J call TRBJ2-5, with TRBD2 as a possible D gene (5 bases). The V end lost 3 bases, the J end lost 1 base, and 6 bases lay between the germline ends. Germline-derived CDR1 and CDR2 are KGHSH and LQKENI. CDR3 length equals 13 residues.

This clone was recorded only once. V and J are TRBV7-2 and TRBJ1-6, with TRBD1 identical over 7 bases. The junction had 5 bases not matched to a gene; V was cut back by 5 bases and J by 7 bases. CDR3 length: 14 residues. Per the germline V gene, CDR1 is SGHTA and CDR2 is FQGNSA. The CDR3 DNA sequence: TGTGCCAGCAGCCAGGGGACAGAGAATTCACCCCTCCACTTT. Amino acid sequence: CASSQGTENSPLHF. Based on the CDR3 plus reference TRBV7-2 and TRBJ1-6, the full variable domain is GAGVSQSPSNKVTEKGKDVELRCDPISGHTALYWYRQSLGQGLEFLIYFQGNSAPDKSGLPSDRFSAERTGGSVSTLTIQRTQQEDSAVYLCASSQGTENSPLHFGNGTRLTVT.

The CDR3 DNA sequence: TGTGCCAGCAGCTTAGAGGCGCGGGGCCGGGGCTATGGCTACACCTTC. Protein sequence: CASSLEARGRGYGYTF. This sequence joins TRBV7-2 and TRBJ1-2, with D possibly matching TRBD1 (5 bases). Trimming shortened V by 1 base and J by 4 bases, and 16 bases separated the two germline ends. CDR1 is SGHTA, CDR2 FQGNSA, per germline. The CDR3 is made up of 16 amino acids.

Written as DNA, the CDR3 is TGTGCCAGCGACCCAGGACAGGGCCGGTATGGCTACACCTTC. It translates to CASDPGQGRYGYTF. V is TRBV6-5 and J is TRBJ1-2, with TRBD1 matching 8 bases. The CDR3 is 14 amino acids. CDR1 MNHEY and CDR2 SVGAGI come from the germline V gene. The V and J ends lost 8 bases and 5 bases, in that order; junction bases with no gene match: 10.

The V and J genes are TRBV3-1 (or the pseudogene TRBV3-2) and TRBJ1-2, with 8 positions matching TRBD1. After removal of 1 base from V and 8 bases from J, the junction contained 9 bases not matched to a gene. Germline V gene lookup returns CDR1 LGHDT and CDR2 YNNKEL (reference sequence). The CDR3 is made up of 15 amino acids. The CDR3 region is CASSQAETGVTGYTF. The CDR3 DNA reads as TGTGCCAGCAGCCAAGCCGAGACAGGGGTTACAGGCTACACCTTC.

The rearrangement uses TRBV30 and TRBJ2-5, with D possibly matching TRBD1 (7 bases). V was clipped by 3 bases and J by 4 bases, with 15 bases between them. Germline CDR1 GTSNPN, CDR2 SVGIG (reference sequence). The CDR3 runs to 14 residues. The CDR3 here is CAWRKGGGGETQYF. The CDR3 coding sequence is TGTGCCTGGAGAAAAGGAGGGGGCGGAGAGACCCAGTACTTC.

This rearrangement joins TRBV18 to TRBJ2-5, with D hard to call. There are 14 residues in the CDR3. In germline, CDR1 is KGHSH, CDR2 LQKENI. V gave up 0 bases and J gave up 2 bases, with 7 bases separating them. The CDR3 loop is CASSPPPGQETQYF. The CDR3 DNA is TGTGCCAGCTCACCACCGCCCGGGCAAGAGACCCAGTACTTC.

As for this clone: The sample has other DNA sequences that encode this CDR3 too. The V and J genes are TRBV14 and TRBJ1-1, with D tentatively TRBD1 (5 bases). Trimming removed 4 bases from V and 8 bases from J, with 14 bases in between. Germline-derived CDR1 and CDR2 are SGHDN and FVKESK. The CDR3 has 13 amino acids. This chain's CDR3 is CASSPSSGLEAFF. The CDR3 coding sequence is TGTGCCAGCAGCCCATCCTCAGGGTTAGAAGCTTTCTTT.

The genes are TRBV19 and TRBJ1-2; 7 bases fit TRBD1. This CDR3 comprises 12 residues. Germline V gives CDR1 LNHDA, CDR2 SQIVND (reference sequence). The V and J ends lost 5 bases and 5 bases, in that order; junction bases with no gene match: 2. In DNA, the CDR3 is TGTGCCAGTAGTGCCAGGGGGTATGGCTACACCTTC. Residues: CASSARGYGYTF. The full variable domain, with the rest looked up from reference TRBV19 and TRBJ1-2, is DGGITQSPKYLFRKEGQNVTLSCEQNLNHDAMYWYRQDPGQGLRLIYYSQIVNDFQKGDIAEGYSVSREKKESFPLTVTSAQKNPTAFYLCASSARGYGYTFGSGTRLTVV.

The V call is TRBV10-2, the J call TRBJ1-3; D is unclear. The CDR3 loop spans 13 amino acids. From germline, CDR1 is WSHSY and CDR2 SAAADI. V gave up 2 bases and J gave up 4 bases, with 6 bases separating them. CDR3 coding DNA: TGCGCCAGCAGTGAGAGAGCCGGAAACACCATATATTTT. It yields the protein CASSERAGNTIYF.

The V call is TRBV6-1, the J call TRBJ2-3, with D possibly matching TRBD2 (5 bases). V lost 2 bases, J lost 0 bases, and 9 bases lay in between. Germline V gives CDR1 MNHNS, CDR2 SASEGT. The CDR3 runs 15 residues. The CDR3 DNA is TGTGCCAGCAGTGAAAGGAAGCGGAGCACAGATACGCAGTATTTT. Amino acid sequence: CASSERKRSTDTQYF.

This chain connects TRBV15 to TRBJ2-7; 10 bases are shared with TRBD1. J lost 6 bases, V lost 5 bases, and 13 bases had no gene match. This CDR3 contains 16 residues. Per germline, CDR1 LNHNV and CDR2 YYDKDF (reference sequence). The CDR3: CATSGAGTGVIGEQYF. DNA for the CDR3: TGTGCCACCAGCGGAGCCGGGACAGGGGTTATCGGCGAGCAGTACTTC. The full variable domain, rest sourced from reference TRBV15 and TRBJ2-7, is DAMVIQNPRYQVTQFGKPVTLSCSQTLNHNVMYWYQQKSSQAPKLLFHYYDKDFNNEADTPDNFQSRRPNTSFCFLDIRSPGLGDTAMYLCATSGAGTGVIGEQYFGPGTRLTVT.

The rearrangement joins TRBV7-9 to TRBJ1-6; 8 bases are shared with TRBD1. This CDR3 has 14 residues. J gave up 9 bases and V 1 base, and 2 bases lay outside the gene matches. Germline lookup yields CDR1 SEHNR and CDR2 FQNEAQ (reference sequence). As DNA, the CDR3 is TGTGCCAGCAGCTTAGGACAGGGGCCTTCACCCCTCCACTTT. This encodes CASSLGQGPSPLHF.

The chain has TRBV19 and TRBJ1-5; D is possibly TRBD1 (5 bases). The CDR3 loop spans 16 amino acids. The germline CDR1 and CDR2 sequences are LNHDA and SQIVND (reference sequence). V lost 4 bases and J 4 bases, leaving 17 bases between the germline ends. The CDR3 is CASSTAGQGVNQPQHF. In DNA, the CDR3 is TGTGCCAGTAGTACCGCCGGTCAGGGTGTTAATCAGCCCCAGCATTTT.

The chain recombines TRBV9 with TRBJ2-5, with TRBD2 identical over 8 bases. Looked up from germline, CDR1 is SGDLS and CDR2 is YYNGEE. This CDR3 spans 14 amino acids. V lost 4 bases to trimming and J lost 4 bases; unmatched junction nucleotides: 6. The CDR3 region is CASSPGTRTETQYF. The CDR3 DNA reads as TGTGCCAGCAGCCCCGGGACTAGGACAGAGACCCAGTACTTC.

This chain uses TRBV4-3 with TRBJ2-5, with D perhaps TRBD2 (7 bases). V was shortened by 1 base and J by 5 bases, with 14 bases between the two germline ends. The germline CDR1 and CDR2 sequences are LGHNA and YSLEER. The CDR3 runs to 15 residues. DNA for the CDR3: TGCGCCAGCAGCCAAGGGGGAGGGGGTAAGGAGACCCAGTACTTC. Amino acid sequence: CASSQGGGGKETQYF.

The rearrangement links TRBV18 to TRBJ1-5; TRBD1 is a possible D gene (5 bases). CDR1 is KGHSH and CDR2 is LQKENI in the germline V gene. The CDR3 sequence is 15 residues long. Trimming took off 6 bases at V and 5 bases at J, with 17 bases between the two ends. CDR3 residues: CASSPGTGTHQPQHF. DNA for the CDR3: TGTGCCAGCTCGCCAGGGACGGGGACTCATCAGCCCCAGCATTTT. Together with reference TRBV18 and TRBJ1-5, the CDR3 gives the full variable domain: NAGVMQNPRHLVRRRGQEARLRCSPMKGHSHVYWYRQLPEEGLKFMVYLQKENIIDESGMPKERFSAEFPKEGPSILRIQQVVRGDSAAYFCASSPGTGTHQPQHFGDGTRLSIL.

The J gene is TRBJ2-3, the V gene TRBV5-1; 7 bases are a match to TRBD1. There are 15 residues in the CDR3. The germline V gene encodes CDR1 SGHRS and CDR2 YFSETQ. Trimming cost V 4 bases and J 2 bases; bases outside gene matches: 7. DNA for the CDR3: TGCGCCAGCAGCCTCAGACAGGGTATCACAGATACGCAGTATTTT. It translates to CASSLRQGITDTQYF.

This clone came up a few times. The V and J genes are TRBV11-2 and TRBJ2-2, with 13 bases aligning to TRBD2. With 5 bases clipped from V and 4 bases from J, the junction kept 4 bases outside the gene matches. The CDR3 extends over 16 amino acids. Germline V gives CDR1 SGHAT, CDR2 FQNNGV. DNA of the CDR3: TGTGCCAGCAGCCCGCGGACTAGCGGGGGCACCGGGGAGCTGTTTTTT. This codes for CASSPRTSGGTGELFF.

The rearrangement joins TRBV4-3 to TRBJ2-7; a weak D match, TRBD2 (6 bases). The germline CDR1 and CDR2 sequences are LGHNA and YSLEER. Trimming pared 0 bases from V and 6 bases from J, leaving 18 bases between. The CDR3 has 16 residues. The CDR3 DNA is TGCGCCAGCAGCCAAGATGAAAGGACTCCGGAGGGCGAGCAGTACTTC. Its protein product is CASSQDERTPEGEQYF.

In this sample, this clone turned up many times. The chain couples TRBV5-5 to TRBJ2-7; D may be TRBD2 (5 bases). The germline V and J ends were trimmed by 4 bases and 5 bases, with 19 bases remaining between them. Per the germline V gene, CDR1 is SGHKS and CDR2 is YYEKEE (reference sequence). This CDR3 is 15 amino acids long. In DNA, the CDR3 is TGTGCCAGCAGCCTCCTGGACTCCCCCCTCAACGAGCAGTACTTC. This sequence encodes CASSLLDSPLNEQYF.

The chain recombines TRBV20-1 with TRBJ1-2; TRBD1 matches 8 bases. Looked up from germline, CDR1 is DFQATT and CDR2 is SNEGSKA (reference sequence). The CDR3 contains 11 residues. V lost 2 bases and J lost 12; bases outside the gene matches: 5. The CDR3 region has the DNA TGCAGTGCTAGATCGGACAGGGAAGACACCTTC. It is translated as CSARSDREDTF.

The chain's CDR3 is CASSLLVGSQPQHF. CDR3 DNA sequence: TGTGCCAGCAGTTTACTGGTGGGGAGCCAGCCCCAGCATTTT. The V call is TRBV28, the J call TRBJ1-5; D gene ambiguous. CDR3 length: 14 residues. The V end was cut by 2 bases, the J end by 7 bases, with 12 bases between. Germline V gene lookup returns CDR1 MDHEN and CDR2 SYDVKM.

The rearrangement uses TRBV5-6 and TRBJ1-1, with D hard to call. Germline-derived CDR1 and CDR2 are SGHDT and YYEEEE. The V end lost 1 base, the J end lost 5 bases, and 15 bases lay between the germline ends. The CDR3 has 15 residues. In DNA form, the CDR3 reads TGTGCCAGCAGCTTGTCCCGGGCGCCGGGAACTGAAGCTTTCTTT. This sequence encodes CASSLSRAPGTEAFF.